These T cell receptor beta chains were read from a single sample in a study of CD8 T cells in ankylosing spondylitis. A single record per CDR3 protein comes from TCRdb applying MiXCR to the 5' RACE reads. The sample shows a few hundred thousand distinct CDR3 sequences, about 6.7% of them seen only once. The sequencing sample was made of blood, either unsorted or a sorted T cell fraction (not recorded which). The receptors here all came from a male donor with ankylosing spondylitis. The CDR3 runs from the conserved cysteine through the conserved F or W. D genes are given only for firm matches. Rows give clone size only sometimes, using once, few, many, or a class for an expanded clone.

>TRBJ2-1|TRBD2|TRBV12-3/TRBV12-4|NA
CASSLTSGGNYNEQFF
TGTGCCAGCAGTTTGACTAGCGGGGGGAACTACAATGAGCAGTTCTTC
>TRBJ2-7|NA|TRBV30|NA
CAWGPSSEQYF
TGTGCCTGGGGACCGAGCTCCGAGCAGTACTTC
>TRBJ2-5|NA|TRBV9|many
CASSVDRQETQYF
TGTGCCAGCAGCGTCGACAGGCAAGAGACCCAGTACTTC
>TRBJ1-1|TRBD1|TRBV2|few
CASSLNLRGQVDTEAFF
TGTGCCAGCAGCCTAAACCTGAGGGGGCAAGTCGACACTGAAGCTTTCTTT
>TRBJ2-1|TRBD1|TRBV15|many
CATSRDRAYNEQFF
TGTGCCACCAGCCGGGACAGGGCCTACAATGAGCAGTTCTTC
>TRBJ2-6|TRBD1|TRBV4-3|many
CASSQGDSGSGANVLTF
TGCGCCAGCAGCCAAGGGGACAGCGGTTCTGGGGCCAACGTCCTGACTTTC
>TRBJ2-5|TRBD1|TRBV29-1|many
CSARTGSSQETQYF
TGCAGCGCCCGGACAGGGTCCTCTCAAGAGACCCAGTACTTC
>TRBJ1-1|NA|TRBV2|many
CASRGHRGVDTEAFF
TGTGCCAGCAGAGGCCACCGGGGTGTTGACACTGAAGCTTTCTTT
>TRBJ2-5|NA|TRBV7-2|NA
CASSSRDPLRETQYF
TGTGCCAGCAGCTCACGGGACCCCCTGAGGGAGACCCAGTACTTC
>TRBJ2-7|NA|TRBV10-3|NA
CAISESGGTAHEQYF
TGTGCCATCAGTGAGTCTGGCGGGACTGCCCACGAGCAGTACTTC
>TRBJ1-5|TRBD1|TRBV28|many
CASSERTGNQPQHF
TGTGCCAGCAGTGAAAGGACAGGAAATCAGCCCCAGCATTTT
>TRBJ2-1|TRBD2|TRBV4-3|many
CASSQGIPSGNHEQFF
TGCGCCAGCAGCCAAGGTATTCCTAGCGGGAACCATGAGCAGTTCTTC
>TRBJ2-5|NA|TRBV19|NA
CASRQGKETQYF
TGTGCCAGTAGACAGGGAAAAGAGACCCAGTACTTC
>TRBJ2-1|TRBD2|TRBV7-2|many
CASSFFKAGAYNEQFF
TGTGCCAGCAGCTTCTTTAAAGCGGGGGCATACAATGAGCAGTTCTTC
>TRBJ1-2|NA|TRBV4-2|many
CASSQDKGPVGGYTF
TGTGCCAGCAGCCAAGATAAGGGACCCGTGGGTGGCTACACCTTC
>TRBJ2-7|NA|TRBV28|many
CASSLTGGRGLYEQYF
TGTGCCAGCAGTCTAACGGGAGGCAGGGGCCTCTACGAGCAGTACTTC
>TRBJ2-5|TRBD2|TRBV20-1|many
CSAGTSGAGETQYF
TGCAGTGCCGGGACTAGCGGGGCGGGGGAGACCCAGTACTTC
>TRBJ1-1|NA|TRBV29-1|many
CSVTWLGGQAFF
TGCAGCGTTACATGGCTCGGGGGACAAGCTTTCTTT
>TRBJ2-2|NA|TRBV24-1|many
CATSAKPNTGELFF
TGTGCCACCAGTGCGAAACCGAACACCGGGGAGCTGTTTTTT
>TRBJ1-5|NA|TRBV7-8|many
CASSLRAGVINQPQHF
TGTGCCAGCAGCCTACGGGCGGGGGTGATAAATCAGCCCCAGCATTTT
>TRBJ1-2|NA|TRBV7-6|NA
CASSLGGPGSYGYTF
TGTGCCAGCAGCTTAGGCGGCCCTGGCAGCTATGGCTACACCTTC
>TRBJ2-7|NA|TRBV20-1|few
CSAIPGRTYEQYF
TGCAGTGCTATCCCAGGCAGGACCTACGAGCAGTACTTC
>TRBJ2-1|TRBD1|TRBV12-3/TRBV12-4|few
CASSLGWDREFF
TGTGCCAGCAGTCTTGGGTGGGACAGGGAGTTCTTC
>TRBJ2-1|NA|TRBV3-1|NA
CASSQELARIEQFF
TGTGCCAGCAGCCAAGAACTAGCTCGGATAGAGCAGTTCTTC
>TRBJ2-7|TRBD2|TRBV4-1|many
CASSQSRGGSGYEQYF
TGCGCCAGCAGCCAATCCAGAGGCGGGAGCGGTTACGAGCAGTACTTC
>TRBJ2-7|TRBD1|TRBV29-1|NA
CSVNYRGSYEQYF
TGCAGCGTTAACTACAGGGGATCCTACGAGCAGTACTTC
>TRBJ1-1|NA|TRBV12-3/TRBV12-4|many
CASSFTTEAFF
TGTGCCAGCAGTTTCACTACTGAAGCTTTCTTT
>TRBJ1-3|NA|TRBV12-3/TRBV12-4|many
CASIAPGTSGNTIYF
TGTGCCAGCATCGCCCCAGGCACCTCTGGAAACACCATATATTTT
>TRBJ1-1|NA|TRBV24-1|many
CATSVGLNTEAFF
TGTGCCACCAGTGTGGGGTTGAACACTGAAGCTTTCTTT
>TRBJ2-7|TRBD1|TRBV6-1|few
CASTPGTAIYEQYF
TGTGCCAGCACCCCCGGGACAGCGATCTACGAGCAGTACTTC
>TRBJ2-1|NA|TRBV5-1|many
CASSLRGGNNEQFF
TGCGCCAGCTCCCTTAGAGGTGGAAACAATGAGCAGTTCTTC
>TRBJ1-1|NA|TRBV4-3|many
CASSQKDKLTTEAFF
TGCGCCAGCAGCCAAAAGGACAAGCTGACCACTGAAGCTTTCTTT
>TRBJ2-5|NA|TRBV15|many
CATSTGYQETQYF
TGTGCCACCAGCACTGGGTACCAAGAGACCCAGTACTTC
>TRBJ2-3|NA|TRBV28|NA
CASSPLGEEDTQYF
TGTGCCAGCAGCCCGCTCGGAGAGGAAGATACGCAGTATTTT
>TRBJ1-4|TRBD1|TRBV6-5|few
CASSYSSGQVSEKLFF
TGTGCCAGCAGTTACTCGTCGGGACAGGTGTCCGAAAAACTGTTTTTT
>TRBJ1-5|TRBD1|TRBV6-5|many
CASSYSTGAGNQPQHF
TGTGCCAGCAGTTACTCGACAGGGGCCGGCAATCAGCCCCAGCATTTT
>TRBJ2-5|NA|TRBV20-1|many
CSASLRDTNQETQYF
TGCAGTGCTAGCCTCCGGGACACCAACCAAGAGACCCAGTACTTC
>TRBJ2-5|NA|TRBV5-6|NA
CASSPPTTETQYF
TGTGCCAGCAGCCCCCCAACGACAGAGACCCAGTACTTC
>TRBJ2-7|NA|TRBV18|many
CASLRDLAPPYEQYF
TGTGCCAGCTTGAGGGACCTAGCCCCGCCCTACGAGCAGTACTTC
>TRBJ2-7|TRBD1|TRBV2|many
CASTSGTAYEQYF
TGTGCCAGCACTTCAGGGACAGCCTACGAGCAGTACTTC
>TRBJ2-1|NA|TRBV15|many
CATSRADEDNEQFF
TGTGCCACCAGCAGAGCGGACGAAGATAATGAGCAGTTCTTC
>TRBJ2-6|TRBD1|TRBV11-2|NA
CASSPGGTDRSGANVLTF
TGTGCCAGCAGCCCAGGTGGGACAGATCGCTCTGGGGCCAACGTCCTGACTTTC
>TRBJ2-7|NA|TRBV12-3/TRBV12-4|many
CASSTGFTYEQYF
TGTGCCAGCAGCACAGGGTTTACCTACGAGCAGTACTTC
>TRBJ2-7|NA|TRBV5-1|many
CASSWVPLYEQYF
TGCGCCAGCAGCTGGGTCCCTCTCTACGAGCAGTACTTC
>TRBJ2-1|NA|TRBV24-1|NA
CATRRKSSYNEQFF
TGTGCCACCAGGCGGAAAAGCTCCTACAATGAGCAGTTCTTC
>TRBJ2-7|TRBD1|TRBV7-9|NA
CASSFTGGNYEQYF
TGTGCCAGCAGCTTTACAGGGGGCAACTACGAGCAGTACTTC
>TRBJ2-7|TRBD2|TRBV7-6|NA
CASSLLTSGGSYEQYF
TGTGCCAGCAGCCTTCTTACTAGCGGGGGCTCCTACGAGCAGTACTTC
>TRBJ2-1|NA|TRBV23-1|few
CASSQSERVYSYNEQFF
TGCGCCAGCAGTCAATCTGAGCGGGTTTACTCCTACAATGAGCAGTTCTTC
>TRBJ1-5|NA|TRBV10-3|many
CAIGGLNQPQHF
TGTGCCATCGGGGGACTTAATCAGCCCCAGCATTTT
>TRBJ2-5|TRBD1|TRBV28|NA
CASSFGRDRGIETQYF
TGTGCCAGCAGTTTTGGGCGGGACAGGGGGATAGAGACCCAGTACTTC